Each of the 29 T cell receptor beta chains below was sequenced from the same sample in a study of T-cell memory formation after mild COVID-19. Via MiXCR, TCRdb re-called the 5' RACE reads, giving one row per CDR3 protein. The sample contains hundreds of thousands of distinct CDR3 sequences, 24% of which appear only once. Sequencing was performed on PBMCs or a T cell subset sorted from them (not recorded which). Every receptor here comes from an adult woman who had mild COVID-19 (a few samples of this study predate the infection). Cell type and time point are not known.

The chain is built from TRBV5-5 and TRBJ2-7; D gene uncertain. Germline V gives CDR1 SGHKS, CDR2 YYEKEE (reference sequence). V was shortened by 1 base and J by 3 bases, with 8 bases between the two germline ends. The CDR3 totals 13 residues. The CDR3 is CASSLITGYEQYF. CDR3 sequence (DNA): TGTGCCAGCAGCTTGATTACGGGCTACGAGCAGTACTTC.

The sample holds a few counts of this clonotype. The genes are TRBV10-3 and TRBJ2-1; D is perhaps TRBD1 (6 bases). Germline V gene data show CDR1 as ENHRY and CDR2 as SYGVKD. The germline V and J ends were trimmed by 4 bases and 5 bases, with 9 bases remaining between them. The CDR3 has 13 amino acids. The CDR3, as DNA: TGTGCCATCAGTGGGTCAGGGGACAATGAGCAGTTCTTC. Translated: CAISGSGDNEQFF.

This clonotype was detected only a few times. This chain uses TRBV21-1 with TRBJ1-5. TRBV21-1 is a pseudogene locus. The length of the CDR3 is 12 residues. CDR3 sequence: CASSKNPPPQHF. CDR3 DNA sequence: TGTGCCAGCAGCAAGAACCCGCCGCCCCAGCATTTT.

J is TRBJ1-1 and V is TRBV5-1; D gene unclear. The V end lost 0 bases, the J end lost 1 base, and 13 bases lay between the germline ends. Per the germline V gene, CDR1 is SGHRS and CDR2 is YFSETQ. The CDR3 sequence is 16 residues long. The CDR3 loop reads CASSLVRSVGNTEAFF. Written as DNA, the CDR3 is TGCGCCAGCAGCTTGGTTCGGTCAGTGGGGAACACTGAAGCTTTCTTT.

The chain couples TRBV6-4 to TRBJ2-1, with D maybe TRBD2 (6 bases). Germline V lookup: CDR1 MRHNA, CDR2 SNTAGT. The germline V and J ends were trimmed by 0 bases and 0 bases, with 9 bases remaining between them. The CDR3 is 16 residues long. CDR3 loop: CASSDSLASSYNEQFF. The CDR3 nucleotides are TGTGCCAGCAGTGACTCTCTAGCGAGCTCCTACAATGAGCAGTTCTTC.

V is TRBV9 and J is TRBJ2-3; TRBD1 or TRBD2 may be the D gene (6 bases each). In germline, CDR1 is SGDLS, CDR2 YYNGEE. Trimming stripped 4 bases from V and 2 bases from J, with 17 bases between. The CDR3 length is 16 residues. The CDR3 reads CASSPFSGEATDTQYF. The CDR3, as DNA: TGTGCCAGCAGCCCCTTTTCAGGGGAGGCCACAGATACGCAGTATTTT.

V usage is TRBV7-3 and J usage is TRBJ2-3, with 9 bases identical to TRBD2. Unmatched junction bases numbered 6, after V lost 4 bases and J lost 4 bases. Germline V gene data show CDR1 as SGHTA and CDR2 as FQGTGA. This CDR3 contains 15 residues. The CDR3 protein is CASSSLAGSADTQYF. The CDR3 nucleotides are TGTGCCAGCAGCTCGCTAGCGGGGAGCGCAGATACGCAGTATTTT.

The CDR3 spells CASSQDSLAGARDTQYF. Here the CDR3 DNA reads TGTGCCAGCAGCCAAGATAGTCTAGCGGGAGCCAGAGATACGCAGTATTTT. The V call is TRBV3-1, the J call TRBJ2-3; 10 bases map to TRBD2. Germline CDR1 and CDR2: LGHDT and YNNKEL (reference sequence). The J segment lost 5 bases and the V segment lost 0 bases, leaving 8 bases of the junction unmatched. The CDR3 is made up of 17 amino acids.

The gene calls are TRBV2 and TRBJ1-1; possible D gene TRBD1, 6 bases. CDR1 and CDR2 (germline): SNHLY, FYNNEI. The CDR3 has 13 residues. V was shortened by 6 bases and J by 7 bases, with 15 bases between the two germline ends. CDR3 loop: CASSQDRSVEAFF. The CDR3, as DNA: TGTGCCAGCAGCCAAGACAGGTCGGTTGAAGCTTTCTTT.

The rearrangement links TRBV24-1 to TRBJ2-5; TRBD2 might be the D (6 bases). Germline CDR1 reads KGHDR; CDR2 reads SFDVKD. The CDR3 spans 14 residues. The V end was cut by 2 bases, the J end by 9 bases, with 15 bases between. CDR3 protein: CATSDSTSPRAQYF. The CDR3 DNA reads TGTGCCACCAGTGATTCAACTAGCCCCCGGGCCCAGTACTTC.

This chain connects TRBV7-8 to TRBJ2-1; 10 bases are shared with TRBD1. V was pared by 1 base and J by 7 bases, with 7 bases of the junction left unmatched. The CDR3 runs to 16 residues. The germline gives CDR1 SGHVS, CDR2 FQNEAQ. CDR3 amino acids: CASSLEMGQGRNEQFF. CDR3 bases: TGTGCCAGCAGCTTAGAGATGGGACAGGGGAGGAATGAGCAGTTCTTC.

This clonotype was counted only a few times. This sequence joins TRBV20-1 and TRBJ1-2, with a tentative D call TRBD1 (5 bases). CDR3 length: 15 amino acids. Trimming cost V 0 bases and J 8 bases, with 19 bases left between them. The germline CDR1 and CDR2 sequences are DFQATT and SNEGSKA (reference sequence). As DNA, the CDR3 is TGCAGTGCTAGAGATACAGCGGGGGTTGTGGGAGGCTACACCTTC. Its protein product is CSARDTAGVVGGYTF.

This sequence joins TRBV9 and TRBJ2-7; 7 bases are shared with TRBD1. Germline V gene data show CDR1 as SGDLS and CDR2 as YYNGEE. The CDR3 length is 15 residues. Trimming cost V 0 bases and J 0 bases; bases outside gene matches: 3. CDR3 residues: CASSVEGAVSYEQYF. As DNA, the CDR3 is TGTGCCAGCAGCGTAGAGGGGGCAGTCTCCTACGAGCAGTACTTC.

This clonotype has just a few counts. The gene calls are TRBV5-1 and TRBJ1-2; D gene unclear. Trimming left V 0 bases short and J 4 bases short, with 7 bases between. The CDR3 length is 13 residues. CDR1 is SGHRS, CDR2 YFSETQ, per germline. The CDR3 sequence: CASSLGQPYGYTF. The CDR3, as DNA: TGCGCCAGCAGCTTGGGGCAGCCCTATGGCTACACCTTC.

This clonotype was seen only a few times. The chain links TRBV5-1 to TRBJ1-2, with D hard to call. Germline assignment: CDR1 SGHRS and CDR2 YFSETQ. Trimming cost V 0 bases and J 5 bases, with 11 bases left between them. This CDR3 has 14 amino acids. In nucleotides, the CDR3 is TGCGCCAGCAGCTTGGCTTCCGGGCTTTATGGCTACACCTTC. Its protein product is CASSLASGLYGYTF.

This clonotype was recorded many times. The gene calls are TRBV5-1 and TRBJ1-2; D is undetermined. V was trimmed by 0 bases and J by 0 bases, leaving 3 bases between them. The CDR3 is made up of 13 amino acids. Germline CDR1 is SGHRS and CDR2 is YFSETQ. CDR3 in DNA: TGCGCCAGCAGCTTGGATCCTAACTATGGCTACACCTTC. Protein: CASSLDPNYGYTF.

To note about this clonotype: The junction differs from germline at one of its ends, possibly a read error. This chain joins TRBV10-3 and TRBJ1-2; D might be TRBD1 (5 bases). Looked up from germline, CDR1 is ENHRY and CDR2 is SYGVKD. The CDR3 has 10 amino acids. CDR3 residues: CAISETLRQF. In nucleotides, the CDR3 is TGTGCCATCAGTGAGACCCTGAGACAGTTC.

The chain has TRBV30 and TRBJ2-3, with 10 bases that match TRBD2. Germline values: CDR1 GTSNPN, CDR2 SVGIG (reference sequence). The CDR3 spans 16 residues. The trim removed 0 bases at V and 4 bases at J, leaving 7 bases unmatched. The CDR3 sequence is CAWSVHPAGGADTQYF. The CDR3 DNA reads as TGTGCCTGGAGTGTACATCCAGCGGGGGGGGCAGATACGCAGTATTTT.

The gene calls are TRBV2 and TRBJ1-4; TRBD1 aligns across 11 bases. This CDR3 has 18 amino acids. Germline V gene data show CDR1 as SNHLY and CDR2 as FYNNEI. J was trimmed by 2 bases and V by 5 bases; bases with no gene match: 10. The CDR3 sequence is CASSWTGGASGTNEKLFF. CDR3 coding DNA: TGTGCCAGCAGTTGGACAGGGGGCGCATCAGGGACTAATGAAAAACTGTTTTTT. Drawing the rest from reference TRBV2 and TRBJ1-4, the complete variable domain is EPEVTQTPSHQVTQMGQEVILRCVPISNHLYFYWYRQILGQKVEFLVSFYNNEISEKSEIFDDQFSVERPDGSNFTLKIRSTKLEDSAMYFCASSWTGGASGTNEKLFFGSGTQLSVL.

This clonotype has just a few counts. The chain carries TRBV29-1 and TRBJ2-7; 7 nucleotides line up with TRBD1. Trimming cost V 5 bases and J 6 bases; bases outside gene matches: 13. The CDR3 length is 14 residues. CDR1 and CDR2 (germline): SQVTM, ANQGSEA. The CDR3 reads CSVSTFGTAGEQYF. CDR3 bases: TGCAGCGTTAGCACTTTTGGGACAGCTGGCGAGCAGTACTTC.

This clonotype turned up a few times. V is TRBV20-1 and J is TRBJ2-3, with a possible D match to TRBD1 (6 bases). V was cut by 3 bases and J by 0 bases, with 13 bases left in between. CDR3 length equals 15 residues. CDR1 is DFQATT, CDR2 SNEGSKA, per germline (reference sequence). CDR3 DNA sequence: TGCAGTGCTAGTTCACAGGGCTATAGCACAGATACGCAGTATTTT. Translated: CSASSQGYSTDTQYF.

CDR3 protein: CASSSMRRNSGNYNEQFF. CDR3 DNA sequence: TGTGCCAGCAGCTCCATGCGCCGGAATAGCGGGAACTACAATGAGCAGTTCTTC. The chain has TRBV7-8 and TRBJ2-1; TRBD2 matches 8 bases. V dropped 4 bases and J dropped 3; count of bases not matched to a gene: 14. Germline lookup yields CDR1 SGHVS and CDR2 FQNEAQ. The CDR3 is made up of 18 amino acids.

The chain uses TRBV7-9 and TRBJ2-1; TRBD1 aligns across 7 bases. The CDR3 contains 16 residues. Unmatched junction bases numbered 7, after V lost 1 base and J lost 4 bases. Per the germline V gene, CDR1 is SEHNR and CDR2 is FQNEAQ (reference sequence). CDR3 in DNA: TGTGCCAGCAGCTTAGGTCGCAGGGGGAGTTACAATGAGCAGTTCTTC. It translates to CASSLGRRGSYNEQFF.

The V call is TRBV14, the J call TRBJ2-2, with no clear D. V lost 1 base and J 5 bases, leaving 8 bases between the germline ends. This CDR3 contains 14 residues. CDR1 and CDR2 from the germline V gene are SGHDN and FVKESK. Here the CDR3 DNA reads TGTGCCAGCAGCCAAGTTTCCGTGACCGGGGAGCTGTTTTTT. Translation: CASSQVSVTGELFF.

The genes are TRBV5-1 and TRBJ2-3; a possible D gene is TRBD1 (6 bases). From germline, CDR1 is SGHRS and CDR2 YFSETQ. The CDR3 length is 15 residues. With 0 bases removed from V and 3 bases from J, the gap between germline ends came to 11 bases. This CDR3 is CASSLDGTKTDTQYF. DNA for the CDR3: TGCGCCAGCAGCTTGGATGGGACAAAAACAGATACGCAGTATTTT.

This clonotype was observed a handful of times. V usage is TRBV24-1 and J usage is TRBJ2-5; D remains unclear. Trimming removed 1 base from V and 2 bases from J, with 4 bases in between. CDR3 size: 13 residues. Germline values: CDR1 KGHDR, CDR2 SFDVKD. CDR3 sequence (DNA): TGTGCCACCAGTGATTTCCCGCAAGAGACCCAGTACTTC. Translated: CATSDFPQETQYF.

This chain connects TRBV3-1 to TRBJ2-1; possibly TRBD2 for D (6 bases). The V gene lost 4 bases and the J gene lost 4 bases, with 14 bases spanning the gap. From germline, CDR1 is LGHDT and CDR2 YNNKEL (reference sequence). This CDR3 has 15 residues. CDR3 nucleotide sequence: TGTGCCAGCAGCCCAACCGGGACTCTTTACAATGAGCAGTTCTTC. It yields the protein CASSPTGTLYNEQFF.

CDR3 nucleotides: TGTGCCATCAGTGACTTGAACTCTGGGGCCAACGTCCTGACTTTC. Its translation: CAISDLNSGANVLTF. The chain is built from TRBV10-3 and TRBJ2-6; no definite D call. The CDR3 is made up of 15 amino acids. Germline V gene lookup returns CDR1 ENHRY and CDR2 SYGVKD. Trimming removed 3 bases from V and 0 bases from J, with 6 bases in between.

This clonotype was observed a handful of times. The CDR3 is CASSFYGGGETQYF. For the CDR3, the DNA is TGTGCCAGCAGCTTTTACGGGGGCGGTGAGACCCAGTACTTC. The chain uses TRBV11-3 and TRBJ2-5, with D perhaps being TRBD1 or TRBD2 (6 bases each). The CDR3 consists of 14 residues. Trimming removed 3 bases at V and 5 bases at J, with 13 bases between. Germline CDR1 reads SGHNT; CDR2 reads YENEEA.